Reported below is one T cell receptor (beta chain). The antigen is undetermined. The data belong to a study of cytomegalovirus exposure and HLA in healthy donors. Study background: The early release's HLA-typed donors yielded approximately 85 million unique TCRs. Study-wide results and limits: Later, an analysis found that common viral pathogens appeared to be linked with several of the most significant clusters.

Both 60 Vbeta primers and 13 Jbeta primers went into the PCR. Generated by immunoSEQ multiplex PCR, the TCRdb table keeps only in-frame clones and is missing some. The sample has more than 150,000 clones; roughly 84% are singletons. The germline gives CDR1 SGHTA, CDR2 FQGTGA. The CDR3 runs to 14 residues. Trimming took 2 bases from V and 3 from J; bases not matched to a gene: 2. The chain couples TRBV7-3 to TRBJ1-2; 8 bases align to TRBD1. This TCR derives from a girl less than two years old in good health and CMV-seronegative. The sample taken for sequencing was PBMCs. For the CDR3, the DNA is TGTGCCAGCAGCTTAGGACAGGGAGACTATGGCTACACCTTC. It encodes CASSLGQGDYGYTF. The whole variable domain, filled in from reference TRBV7-3 and TRBJ1-2, reads GAGVSQTPSNKVTEKGKYVELRCDPISGHTALYWYRQSLGQGPEFLIYFQGTGAADDSGLPNDRFFAVRPEGSVSTLKIQRTERGDSAVYLCASSLGQGDYGYTFGSGTRLTVV.